Listed below are T cell receptor beta chains from one sample, sequenced in a study of blood T cells in healthy people across ages. TCRdb reprocessed the 5' RACE reads via MiXCR and lists one record per CDR3 protein. The repertoire includes about 1.1 million distinct CDR3 sequences, roughly two fifths of them detected once, and around 13% sits in the top ten. The specimen sequenced was blood. These receptors originate from a man aged 18-30 years in good health. Each CDR3 is given with its conserved first and last residue. Fields, in order: clone size, D gene, V gene, J gene, CDR3 protein, CDR3 DNA. The D gene is left open where the match is weak. Rows may omit the clone size; those that give it use once, few, many or a size class.

once	TRBD1	TRBV7-9	TRBJ2-3	CASRRGQENTDTQYF	TGTGCCAGCAGGAGGGGACAGGAGAACACAGATACGCAGTATTTT
few	NA	TRBV29-1	TRBJ1-1	CSVEDTMNTEAFF	TGCAGCGTTGAAGACACAATGAACACTGAAGCTTTCTTT
NA	NA	TRBV10-3	TRBJ2-1	CAMGSGLNEQFF	TGTGCCATGGGGTCAGGGTTGAATGAGCAGTTCTTC
NA	TRBD1	TRBV15	TRBJ2-7	CATSREDRETYEQYF	TGTGCCACCAGCCGAGAGGACAGGGAAACCTACGAGCAGTACTTC
few	TRBD1	TRBV10-3	TRBJ2-3	CAINPTGGQTDTQYF	TGTGCCATCAATCCGACAGGGGGGCAAACAGATACGCAGTATTTT
few	NA	TRBV20-1	TRBJ2-7	CSASVRSSYEQYF	TGCAGTGCTAGCGTGAGGAGCTCCTACGAGCAGTACTTC
NA	TRBD1	TRBV20-1	TRBJ1-1	CSAEQGAGNTEAFF	TGCAGTGCGGAACAGGGGGCGGGGAACACTGAAGCTTTCTTT
few	NA	TRBV9	TRBJ2-1	CASSVEGNPFNEQFF	TGTGCCAGCAGCGTAGAAGGGAACCCCTTCAATGAGCAGTTCTTC
few	TRBD1	TRBV19	TRBJ2-3	CASMDGQGGTDTQYF	TGTGCCAGTATGGATGGACAGGGCGGCACAGATACGCAGTATTTT
NA	NA	TRBV6-2/TRBV6-3	TRBJ1-2	CASNPGENYGYTF	TGTGCCAGCAATCCAGGGGAGAACTATGGCTACACCTTC
NA	NA	TRBV7-7	TRBJ2-7	CASSPLGDGSYEQYF	TGTGCTAGCAGCCCACTCGGGGACGGGTCCTACGAGCAGTACTTC
once	TRBD1	TRBV28	TRBJ1-2	CASSSSEKLEGQVDGYTF	TGTGCCAGCAGTTCGTCAGAGAAATTGGAAGGACAGGTCGATGGCTACACCTTC
NA	NA	TRBV2	TRBJ2-3	CASSDKAGPDTQYF	TGTGCCAGCAGTGATAAAGCCGGGCCAGATACGCAGTATTTT
NA	NA	TRBV10-3	TRBJ1-1	CAISPTELNTEAFF	TGTGCCATCAGTCCGACAGAGCTGAACACTGAAGCTTTCTTT
many	NA	TRBV20-1	TRBJ1-2	CSARDSGVRGYTF	TGCAGTGCTAGAGATTCGGGGGTCCGTGGCTACACCTTC
once	NA	TRBV7-9	TRBJ2-5	CASSSFPSSEETQYF	TGTGCCAGCAGCTCTTTCCCTAGCTCGGAAGAGACCCAGTACTTC
NA	NA	TRBV6-2/TRBV6-3	TRBJ2-7	CASSSLAGAYEQYF	TGTGCCAGCAGTAGCCTAGCCGGGGCATACGAGCAGTACTTC
few	TRBD1	TRBV6-2/TRBV6-3	TRBJ1-6	CATGQGDSPPHF	TGTGCTACGGGACAGGGCGATTCACCCCCCCACTTT
few	NA	TRBV27	TRBJ2-3	CASSQNRRGAGDTQYF	TGTGCCAGCAGTCAAAACCGACGGGGGGCCGGAGATACGCAGTATTTT
NA	NA	TRBV12-3/TRBV12-4	TRBJ2-5	CASSQPPAETQYF	TGTGCCAGCAGCCAACCCCCAGCAGAGACCCAGTACTTC
NA	TRBD1	TRBV10-3	TRBJ1-4	CAISKSTGEEEKLFF	TGTGCCATCAGTAAGTCGACAGGGGAAGAGGAAAAACTGTTTTTT
NA	NA	TRBV4-2	TRBJ2-3	CASSQGGEAIDAQYF	TGTGCCAGCAGCCAAGGGGGAGAGGCTATAGATGCGCAGTATTTT
NA	NA	TRBV9	TRBJ1-6	CASSVEQGGSPLHF	TGTGCCAGCAGCGTAGAACAGGGCGGGTCACCCCTCCACTTT
NA	TRBD1	TRBV20-1	TRBJ2-1	CSAEGRDSYYNEQFF	TGCAGTGCTGAGGGCAGGGACAGCTACTACAATGAGCAGTTCTTC
NA	NA	TRBV9	TRBJ2-2	CASSISKGELFF	TGTGCCAGCAGCATTTCAAAGGGGGAGCTGTTTTTT
NA	TRBD1	TRBV20-1	TRBJ1-6	CSARTGTGGYNSPLHF	TGCAGTGCGCGAACCGGGACAGGGGGCTATAATTCACCCCTCCACTTT
many	NA	TRBV15	TRBJ1-2	CATSRDTEYLNYGYTF	TGTGCCACCAGCAGAGATACAGAATACCTTAACTATGGCTACACCTTC
NA	TRBD2	TRBV24-1	TRBJ2-1	CATSDLGLAGGGDNEQFF	TGTGCCACCAGTGATTTGGGACTAGCGGGGGGCGGGGACAATGAGCAGTTCTTC
NA	NA	TRBV20-1	TRBJ1-5	CSARERGRGGNQPQHF	TGCAGTGCTAGAGAAAGGGGCAGGGGCGGTAATCAGCCCCAGCATTTT
once	NA	TRBV3-1	TRBJ1-5	CASSQDSADPRVNQPQHF	TGTGCCAGCAGCCAAGATTCGGCGGACCCGAGGGTGAATCAGCCCCAGCATTTT
NA	NA	TRBV5-6	TRBJ2-3	CASSFGASSTDTQYF	TGTGCCAGCAGCTTCGGGGCCTCTAGCACAGATACGCAGTATTTT
many	NA	TRBV28	TRBJ1-2	CASSFVGGRNYGYTF	TGTGCCAGCAGTTTTGTTGGGGGGCGCAACTATGGCTACACCTTC
NA	NA	TRBV4-2	TRBJ1-5	CASSQDGRQSNQPQHF	TGTGCCAGCAGCCAAGACGGACGCCAGAGCAATCAGCCCCAGCATTTT
NA	NA	TRBV28	TRBJ2-1	CASSFRDTSYNEQFF	TGTGCCAGCAGTTTTCGGGACACTTCCTACAATGAGCAGTTCTTC
NA	NA	TRBV7-9	TRBJ1-1	CASGLGPRENTEAFF	TGTGCCAGCGGCTTAGGGCCCAGGGAGAACACTGAAGCTTTCTTT
once	TRBD1	TRBV4-1	TRBJ1-4	CASSHPKQGKNVKLFF	TGCGCCAGCAGCCACCCCAAACAGGGGAAGAATGTAAAACTGTTTTTT
few	TRBD1	TRBV4-3	TRBJ1-4	CASSQDMTRGQEKLFF	TGCGCCAGCAGCCAAGATATGACTAGGGGGCAAGAAAAACTGTTTTTT
few	NA	TRBV6-5	TRBJ1-4	CASSGPDSREEKLFF	TGTGCCAGCAGTGGTCCGGACAGCAGGGAAGAAAAACTGTTTTTT
NA	NA	TRBV7-8	TRBJ1-4	CASSLVSAGTENEKLFF	TGTGCCAGCAGCTTAGTCTCCGCTGGGACGGAAAATGAAAAACTGTTTTTT
NA	NA	TRBV25-1	TRBJ2-5	CASSERGQETQYF	TGTGCCAGCAGTGAACGCGGCCAAGAGACCCAGTACTTC
few	TRBD2	TRBV7-2	TRBJ2-3	CASSLESSGSDTQYF	TGTGCCAGCAGCTTAGAGAGTAGCGGGTCAGATACGCAGTATTTT